Described below is a single T cell receptor (beta chain) sequence and its context. These data belong to a study of blood T cell repertoires in COVID-19. Participants were aged roughly 18 to 95 years, lived in 20 to 30 US areas, and enrolled virtually. Researchers sorted participants into cohorts using their self-reported clinical history. For recovered donors of Cohort 3, there were two negative PCRs, clearance, or symptom resolution. Germline CDR1 KGHSH, CDR2 LQKENI. The CDR3 runs 17 residues. Trimming removed 3 bases at V and 4 bases at J, with 21 bases between. Method: immunoSEQ multiplex PCR; TCRdb's copy keeps in-frame clones and lacks some. Of 200,000 to 250,000 clones listed, about 89% are singletons.

Sequenced sample: PBMCs or T cells enriched from blood (not recorded which). The sequence came from a woman aged 25 to 39 who had recovered from COVID-19. The gene calls are TRBV18 and TRBJ1-2; a weak D match, TRBD1 (5 bases). CDR3 loop: CASSPPGRGPTVYGYTF. DNA for the CDR3: TGTGCCAGCTCACCTCCGGGGCGGGGACCAACGGTCTATGGCTACACCTTC.